The 4 T cell receptor beta chains in this list originate from one sample, sequenced in a study of blood T cells in healthy people across ages. A second PCR, run for roughly 6 to 11 cycles, used a sample-barcoded 5' primer plus a J-beta primer mix. TCRdb re-derived calls from the 5' RACE reads in MiXCR, one entry per CDR3 protein. The sample lists around 2 million distinct CDR3 sequences; about two fifths were seen once. What was sequenced was blood. The receptors derive from a human donor in good health.

This clonotype was seen only once. J is TRBJ2-1 and V is TRBV7-9, with TRBD2 matching over 9 bases. This CDR3 is 15 amino acids long. J gave up 8 bases and V 5 bases, and 10 bases lay outside the gene matches. Germline assignment: CDR1 SEHNR and CDR2 FQNEAQ (reference sequence). CDR3 bases: TGTGCCAGCAGCCCTAGTGGCGGGGGGGCCTATGAGCAGTTCTTC. Its protein product is CASSPSGGGAYEQFF.

Concerning this clonotype: One end of the junction fails to match germline, which may point to a read error. The chain couples TRBV19 to TRBJ2-7; the D gene is possibly TRBD2 (5 bases). This CDR3 comprises 12 residues. Germline V CDR1 and CDR2: LNHDA, SQIVND (reference sequence). CDR3 nucleotide sequence: TGTACCAGTAGTATCGGGACCTACGAGCAGTACTTC. Translating it yields CTSSIGTYEQYF.

There are a few counts of this clonotype. At one boundary the junction diverges from the germline segment, which might be a read error. The chain recombines TRBV5-1 with TRBJ2-6, with D perhaps assigned TRBD1 or TRBD2 (6 bases each). This CDR3 is built from 15 residues. CDR1 is SGHRS, CDR2 YFSETQ, per germline. The CDR3 DNA reads as TGCGCCAGCAGCTCGGGGGCTTCTGGGACCAACGTCCTGACTTTC. Amino acid sequence: CASSSGASGTNVLTF.

This clonotype was found many times. The genes are TRBV7-2 and TRBJ2-7, with D possibly matching TRBD1 (5 bases). V lost 5 bases and J 0 bases, leaving 11 bases between the germline ends. Germline CDR1 is SGHTA and CDR2 is FQGNSA. CDR3 length: 14 amino acids. CDR3 sequence: CASSPDRTSYEQYF. DNA of the CDR3: TGTGCCAGCAGCCCAGACAGAACCTCCTACGAGCAGTACTTC.